The 21 T cell receptor beta chains below come from one sample, sequenced in a study of blood T cell repertoires in COVID-19. This table comes from immunoSEQ multiplex PCR, and its TCRdb copy is limited to in-frame clones, with some not included. The table shows tens of thousands of clones, with roughly 80% occurring only once. Source material: peripheral blood. The receptor set was obtained from a woman of 80 years or more with active or convalescent COVID-19.

The chain has TRBV11-1 and TRBJ1-1; D gene uncertain. Trimming stripped 4 bases from V and 0 bases from J, with 9 bases between. CDR3 length: 14 amino acids. The germline V gene encodes CDR1 SGHAT and CDR2 FQDESV (reference sequence). CDR3 nucleotide sequence: TGTGCCAGCAGCTCCTTCGGGGTGAACACTGAAGCTTTCTTT. It specifies CASSSFGVNTEAFF.

This chain links TRBV5-4 with TRBJ2-7, with 15 nucleotides matching TRBD2. CDR1 SGHNT and CDR2 YYREEE come from the germline V gene (reference sequence). CDR3 length: 17 residues. V lost 3 bases, J lost 5 bases, and 9 bases stayed unmatched. The CDR3 region is CASSSGLAGGPKNEQYF. CDR3 sequence (DNA): TGTGCCAGCAGCTCCGGACTAGCGGGAGGGCCCAAGAACGAGCAGTACTTC.

The chain recombines TRBV5-1 with TRBJ2-1; 9 bases align to TRBD2. This CDR3 is 13 amino acids long. The V segment lost 3 bases and the J segment 7 bases; nucleotides outside the gene matches: 2. Germline values: CDR1 SGHRS, CDR2 YFSETQ. CDR3 sequence (DNA): TGCGCCAGCAGCTCCCTAGCGGGGAATGAGCAGTTCTTC. Translating it yields CASSSLAGNEQFF.

V usage is TRBV5-1 and J usage is TRBJ1-4, with 7 positions matching TRBD1. The length of the CDR3 is 14 residues. Germline CDR1 and CDR2: SGHRS and YFSETQ. Trimming at V came to 6 bases and at J to 8 bases, leaving 10 bases not matched to a gene. The CDR3 bases are TGCGCCAGCACCCTGGAAGGGGGCTACGAAAAACTGTTTTTT. Its protein is CASTLEGGYEKLFF.

The genes are TRBV7-2 and TRBJ1-6; 9 nucleotides match TRBD1. The CDR3 runs to 16 residues. Germline V gene sequence: CDR1 SGHTA, CDR2 FQGNSA. V trimming: 1 base; J trimming: 6 bases; junction bases outside the gene matches: 4. The CDR3 is CASSLDRGLGNSPLHF. The CDR3, as DNA: TGTGCCAGCAGCTTAGACAGGGGGCTTGGTAATTCACCCCTCCACTTT.

V usage is TRBV7-9 and J usage is TRBJ1-6, with D unclear. V was trimmed by 4 bases and J by 7 bases, leaving 11 bases between them. This CDR3 has 14 residues. Germline V gene lookup returns CDR1 SEHNR and CDR2 FQNEAQ (reference sequence). The CDR3 sequence: CASSWRSENSPLHF. The CDR3 DNA follows: TGTGCCAGCAGCTGGCGGTCGGAGAATTCACCCCTCCACTTT.

V and J are TRBV6-5 and TRBJ2-1; 11 bases agree with TRBD2. Germline CDR1 and CDR2: MNHEY and SVGAGI. The CDR3 runs 16 residues. V shed 2 bases and J 4 bases; nucleotides not matched to a gene: 4. CDR3 sequence (DNA): TGTGCCAGCAGTTACCGACTAGCGGGGTTATACAATGAGCAGTTCTTC. Translating gives CASSYRLAGLYNEQFF.

The V and J genes are TRBV10-3 and TRBJ1-3; D not certain. The CDR3 is 14 amino acids. Germline V gene sequence: CDR1 ENHRY, CDR2 SYGVKD. V lost 6 bases and J 0 bases, leaving 9 bases between the germline ends. CDR3 sequence: CAISLSGSGNTIYF. DNA for the CDR3: TGTGCCATCAGCCTCAGTGGCTCTGGAAACACCATATATTTT.

The chain is built from TRBV30 and TRBJ1-4; a weak D match, TRBD1 (6 bases). Trimming left V 2 bases short and J 5 bases short, with 15 bases between. The CDR3 length is 15 residues. Looked up from germline, CDR1 is GTSNPN and CDR2 is SVGIG (reference sequence). The CDR3 bases are TGTGCCTGGAGTCTCCCCAGGGGCTCCAATGAAAAACTGTTTTTT. This sequence encodes CAWSLPRGSNEKLFF.

The table lists this clone with a count of one. The J gene is TRBJ2-6, the V gene TRBV18; 7 bases are shared with TRBD1. CDR3 length equals 16 residues. V trimming: 3 bases; J trimming: 3 bases; junction bases outside the gene matches: 5. Germline CDR1 and CDR2: KGHSH and LQKENI. As DNA, the CDR3 is TGTGCCAGCTCACCGACTACAGGGGTTGGGGCCAACGTCCTGACTTTC. Translating gives CASSPTTGVGANVLTF.

This chain links TRBV24-1 with TRBJ1-1; no firm D call. Germline assignment: CDR1 KGHDR and CDR2 SFDVKD. The V and J ends lost 1 base and 1 base respectively, with 6 bases between them. This CDR3 has 14 residues. In DNA form, the CDR3 reads TGTGCCACCAGTGATTTAGGAGAGAACACTGAAGCTTTCTTT. It translates to CATSDLGENTEAFF.

The chain joins TRBV21-1 to TRBJ1-5; the table's D call, TRBD1, has no DNA check behind it. TRBV21-1 is noted as a pseudogene. CDR3 length: 14 amino acids. The CDR3 DNA is TGTGCCAGCAGCAAAGGCAGGGGCAAGCAGCCCCAGCATTTT. Its translation: CASSKGRGKQPQHF.

The chain employs TRBV7-2 and TRBJ1-3; D is ambiguous. The CDR3 is 15 residues long. The germline gives CDR1 SGHTA, CDR2 FQGNSA. The germline V and J ends were trimmed by 2 bases and 3 bases, with 11 bases remaining between them. This CDR3 reads CASSLSGSGGNTIYF. The CDR3 coding sequence is TGTGCCAGCAGCTTATCGGGGTCTGGTGGAAACACCATATATTTT. Based on the CDR3 plus reference TRBV7-2 and TRBJ1-3, the full variable domain is GAGVSQSPSNKVTEKGKDVELRCDPISGHTALYWYRQSLGQGLEFLIYFQGNSAPDKSGLPSDRFSAERTGGSVSTLTIQRTQQEDSAVYLCASSLSGSGGNTIYFGEGSWLTVV.

This chain uses TRBV2 with TRBJ1-2; TRBD1 agrees at 7 bases. The CDR3 sequence is 14 residues long. Germline lookup yields CDR1 SNHLY and CDR2 FYNNEI. The V segment lost 7 bases and the J segment 2 bases; nucleotides outside the gene matches: 7. CDR3 sequence reads: CASTMGQLNYGYTF. The CDR3 DNA is TGTGCCAGCACCATGGGACAGCTAAACTATGGCTACACCTTC.

The chain carries TRBV6-4 and TRBJ1-1; perhaps TRBD1 as D (6 bases). Germline-derived CDR1 and CDR2 are MRHNA and SNTAGT. The CDR3 contains 14 residues. Deletions cut 8 bases from V and 7 bases from J, with 20 bases between. The chain's CDR3 is CASSSTPGGSEAFF. In nucleotides, the CDR3 is TGTGCCAGCTCCTCGACGCCGGGGGGCAGTGAAGCTTTCTTT.

V gene TRBV2 combines with J gene TRBJ1-6; 8 bases fit TRBD1. Unmatched junction bases numbered 6, after V lost 4 bases and J lost 7 bases. The CDR3 is 15 amino acids. CDR1 and CDR2 (germline): SNHLY, FYNNEI. CDR3 protein: CASSVQGARNSPLHF. CDR3 nucleotide sequence: TGTGCCAGCAGTGTCCAGGGGGCTCGGAATTCACCCCTCCACTTT.

This sequence joins TRBV7-3 and TRBJ2-3; weak D call: TRBD2 (6 bases). In germline, CDR1 is SGHTA, CDR2 FQGTGA. The ends were cut back, 2 bases at V and 2 bases at J, with 11 bases in the middle. The CDR3 is 15 amino acids. CDR3 in amino acids: CASSLDGTVTDTQYF. The CDR3 region has the DNA TGTGCCAGCAGCTTAGATGGGACTGTCACAGATACGCAGTATTTT.

This clone showed up many times. This sequence joins TRBV6-5 and TRBJ1-5; D remains unclear. This CDR3 comprises 13 residues. Per germline, CDR1 MNHEY and CDR2 SVGAGI. V lost 6 bases and J lost 2, with 8 bases in between. The CDR3 DNA sequence: TGTGCCAGCAGAGAGCGGGGCAATCAGCCCCAGCATTTT. Translating gives CASRERGNQPQHF.

The V call is TRBV5-1, the J call TRBJ2-1, with TRBD2 matching 7 bases. The CDR3 has 16 residues. Germline CDR1 SGHRS, CDR2 YFSETQ. The V and J ends lost 0 bases and 0 bases, in that order; junction bases with no gene match: 3. The chain's CDR3 is CASSLAGGSSYNEQFF. The CDR3 bases are TGCGCCAGCAGCTTGGCAGGCGGGAGCTCCTACAATGAGCAGTTCTTC.

The J gene is TRBJ2-1, the V gene TRBV5-1; 10 nucleotides match TRBD2. The V gene end was trimmed by 2 bases and the J gene end by 9 bases; junction bases not matched to a gene: 11. Per the germline V gene, CDR1 is SGHRS and CDR2 is YFSETQ. The CDR3 runs to 16 residues. This CDR3 is CASSLSAGGPVGEQFF. CDR3 DNA: TGCGCCAGCAGCTTATCAGCGGGAGGGCCCGTTGGTGAGCAGTTCTTC. Drawing the rest from reference TRBV5-1 and TRBJ2-1, the complete variable domain is KAGVTQTPRYLIKTRGQQVTLSCSPISGHRSVSWYQQTPGQGLQFLFEYFSETQRNKGNFPGRFSGRQFSNSRSEMNVSTLELGDSALYLCASSLSAGGPVGEQFFGPGTRLTVL.

This chain links TRBV18 with TRBJ1-5; possibly TRBD1 for D (5 bases). Deletions cut 3 bases from V and 2 bases from J, with 14 bases between. Germline V gene sequence: CDR1 KGHSH, CDR2 LQKENI. CDR3 length: 16 amino acids. The CDR3 DNA is TGTGCCAGCTCACCGGGGCCCCCCGTTGGCAATCAGCCCCAGCATTTT. Protein: CASSPGPPVGNQPQHF.